This TCR beta chain was observed in a study of T cells in tuberculosis. Produced via immunoSEQ multiplex PCR; TCRdb's table is partial and in-frame only. The table has 70,000 to 95,000 clones, approximately 91% seen once. After thawing and overnight rest, PBMC were stained with GMM-loaded CD1B tetramer, viability dye and anti-CD3 for sorting. The lipid loaded on the CD1B tetramers was C32 glucose monomycolate from Rhodococcus equi. Each donor contributed roughly 100,000 sorted tetramer-negative cells. This TCR came from an adult woman with latent tuberculosis. The sequenced sample consisted of CD1b-GMM tetramer-negative cells sorted from PBMCs.

CDR3 sequence (DNA): TGTGCCAGCAGCTTAGATGGGTGGTCGGGGACAGGGGTGAGGGAGCAGTACTTC. This codes for CASSLDGWSGTGVREQYF. V and J are TRBV11-2 and TRBJ2-7; 10 nucleotides align to TRBD1. V was pared by 0 bases and J by 7 bases, with 15 bases of the junction left unmatched. The CDR3 is made up of 18 amino acids. Germline-derived CDR1 and CDR2 are SGHAT and FQNNGV.